Reported below is one T cell receptor beta chain. The target of this receptor is not known. Base qualities are missing; no much larger clone stands one base away. The CDR3 starts with the cysteine, ends with the phenylalanine, and has 20 residues. Of the read, only the CDR3 DNA is kept; its 60 bases are in frame from base 1. V has 5 bases trimmed and J has 3 bases trimmed; junction bases matching no gene number 24. Library preparation used RT-PCR. TCRdb records NextSeq 550 as the sequencer. TCRdb ran its own pipeline on the public reads, namely fastp trimming at Q25 and MiXCR clone calling, and kept in-frame beta chains. Rows are unified per CDR3 protein, each entry keeping the most common DNA and genes. Within this sample are about 110,000 distinct CDR3 sequences, with roughly 37% of them counted one time only. The ten top clones hold roughly 27% of the sample. The data are from a study of patients and donors after allogeneic stem cell transplantation (dated by TCRdb to about 2020).

The TCR sequence derives from a human donor who was either an allogeneic HSCT recipient or a stem cell or donor lymphocyte infusion donor (not recorded which). It is not recorded whose cells these are; they may come from a transplant donor. The sequencing sample was made of blood, either unsorted or a sorted T cell fraction (not recorded which). The receptor chain draws on TRBV12-3 or TRBV12-4 and TRBJ2-5, and 7 bases in between align with TRBD1. The CDR3 reads CASSPGTALAKSHTKETQYF. The sequenced DNA is TGTGCCAGCAGTCCCGGGACAGCCCTTGCAAAGTCTCACACTAAAGAGACCCAGTACTTC.